The clone carrying this T cell receptor (beta chain) showed up just a few times. Its antigen remains unknown. Trimming at V came to 4 bases and at J to 2 bases, leaving 9 bases not matched to a gene. Germline V CDR1 and CDR2: SGHRS, YFSETQ. The CDR3 runs 16 residues. This specimen comes from a study of T cells after yellow fever vaccination. Findings and limits, study-wide: Subsequent to the booster, the majority of primary-vaccination clones reappeared (approximately 95% CD4, roughly 90% CD8). The CD4 compartment and the CD8 compartment contained a small share of clonotypes in common.

5'RACE template switching produced TCR cDNA carrying a universal primer site and UMIs. TCRdb reprocessed the 5' RACE reads via MiXCR and lists one record per CDR3 protein. The repertoire holds some 240,000 distinct CDR3 sequences, with 5.2% as singletons. The chain is built from TRBV5-1 and TRBJ2-3; 8 bases fit TRBD1. This receptor was taken from a man aged 18-30 years who received the YFV17D yellow fever vaccine. Sequenced material: CD4+ T cells sorted from PBMCs, taken on the day of the yellow fever booster vaccination. CDR3 bases: TGCGCCAGCAGCGCTCGGACAGGGACGGCCACAGATACGCAGTATTTT. This codes for CASSARTGTATDTQYF.